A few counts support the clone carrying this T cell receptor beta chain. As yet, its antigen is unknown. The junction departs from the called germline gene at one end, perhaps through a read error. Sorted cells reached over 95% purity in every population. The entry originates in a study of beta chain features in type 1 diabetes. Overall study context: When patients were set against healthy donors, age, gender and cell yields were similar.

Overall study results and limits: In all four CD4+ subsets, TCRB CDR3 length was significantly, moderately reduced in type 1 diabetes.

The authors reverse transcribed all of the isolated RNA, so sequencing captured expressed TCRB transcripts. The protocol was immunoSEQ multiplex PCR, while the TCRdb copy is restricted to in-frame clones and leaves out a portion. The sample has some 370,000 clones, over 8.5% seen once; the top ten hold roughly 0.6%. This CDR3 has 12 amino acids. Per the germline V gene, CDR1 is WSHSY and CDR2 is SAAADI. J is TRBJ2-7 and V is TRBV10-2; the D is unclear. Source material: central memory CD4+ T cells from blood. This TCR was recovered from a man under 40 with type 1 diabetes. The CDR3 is CAIGRRNYEQYF. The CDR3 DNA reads TGTGCCATCGGACGACGGAACTACGAGCAGTACTTC.